A selection of T cell receptor beta chains follows, all from one sample in a study of healthy donors' naive CD4 and CD8 T cells. TCRdb re-called the reads with MiXCR, one entry per CDR3 protein. The sample has 200,000 or so distinct CDR3 sequences; under 85% are singletons. Sequenced sample: naive CD4+ and CD8+ T cells sorted from blood, pooled from several donors. The receptor source for this set is a pool of human donors in good health; the sample pools cells from several healthy donors. The CDR3 runs from the conserved cysteine through the conserved F or W. Fields, in order: J gene, clone size, V gene, D gene, CDR3 DNA, CDR3 protein. The D gene is left open where the match is weak. Size is stated for part of the rows, as once, few or many counts, or as a class when the clone is expanded.

TRBJ1-5 few TRBV19 - TGTGCCAGTAGTATCAGGGATGGCAATCAGCCCCAGCATTTT CASSIRDGNQPQHF
TRBJ2-3 - TRBV19 - TGTGCCAGTAATTCCGGGATGACAGATACGCAGTATTTT CASNSGMTDTQYF
TRBJ2-1 - TRBV27 - TGTGCCAGCAGTCCCGTGACCGCCTACAATGAGCAGTTCTTC CASSPVTAYNEQFF
TRBJ2-7 - TRBV6-5 TRBD1 TGTGCCACGGGACAGGCATACGAGCAGTACTTC CATGQAYEQYF
TRBJ2-7 - TRBV29-1 - TGCAGCGCTGAGGACCCGGCAACCTACGAGCAGTACTTC CSAEDPATYEQYF
TRBJ2-7 - TRBV29-1 TRBD2 TGCAGCGTTGAGGATCTAGCGGGGTACGAGCAGTACTTC CSVEDLAGYEQYF
TRBJ1-5 - TRBV24-1 TRBD1 TGTGCCACCAGTGATCCCGACAGGGGTAGCCAGCATTTT CATSDPDRGSQHF
TRBJ1-2 - TRBV6-5 - TGTGCCAGCAGTTACCCGGGATCCGACTATGGCTACACCTTC CASSYPGSDYGYTF
TRBJ2-1 - TRBV29-1 - TGCAGCGTTGATTCGGGGAGCCCTTACAATGAGCAGTTCTTC CSVDSGSPYNEQFF
TRBJ1-1 - TRBV27 - TGTGCCAGCAGTTCCCCGGGGGCAGGGGACGCTGAAGCTTTCTTT CASSSPGAGDAEAFF
TRBJ2-7 - TRBV7-9 - TGTGCCAGCAGTCACGAGGGGTACGAGCAGTACTTC CASSHEGYEQYF
TRBJ2-3 - TRBV21-1 - TGTGCCAGCAGTCCTAAGCGGCTAGCGGGAGATACGCAGTATTTT CASSPKRLAGDTQYF
TRBJ2-7 - TRBV29-1 TRBD2 TGCAGCGTTGACGGACTAGCGGGAGTCTACGAGCAGTACTTC CSVDGLAGVYEQYF
TRBJ2-7 - TRBV5-1 - TGCGCCAGCAGCTTGGCCGGACGGGCGTACGAGCAGTACTTC CASSLAGRAYEQYF
TRBJ1-2 - TRBV29-1 TRBD1 TGCAGCGCCGGGACAGGGGTCTATGGCTACACCTTC CSAGTGVYGYTF
TRBJ2-7 - TRBV2 - TGTGCCAGCAGCCAGGACTACGAGCAGTACTTC CASSQDYEQYF
TRBJ2-7 once TRBV19 TRBD1 TGTGCCAGTAGGGGGACAGGGTGGTTCAGCGAGCAGTACTTC CASRGTGWFSEQYF
TRBJ2-5 - TRBV6-2/TRBV6-3 TRBD2 TGTGCCAGCAGTTCTTTAGCGGGAGAGGTGGAGACCCAGTACTTC CASSSLAGEVETQYF
TRBJ1-1 - TRBV29-1 - TGCAGCGTTTTTGTCTCTGAAGCTTTCTTT CSVFVSEAFF
TRBJ1-2 - TRBV29-1 - TGCAGCACCCGGGACACGCAAGGCTACACCTTC CSTRDTQGYTF
TRBJ2-7 - TRBV19 TRBD1 TGTGCCAGTAGTACGCTTACAGGGGTCGGCGAGCAGTACTTC CASSTLTGVGEQYF
TRBJ2-1 - TRBV19 - TGTGCCAGTAGTCCTCGGGGGAGGAATGGGCAGTTCTTC CASSPRGRNGQFF
TRBJ1-5 - TRBV2 TRBD1 TGTGCCAGCAGTTATTTTGGGACAGGGGGCGGTCAGCCCCAGCATTTT CASSYFGTGGGQPQHF
TRBJ1-2 few TRBV29-1 - TGCAGCGTTGACAGGGACGGCTATGGCTACACCTTC CSVDRDGYGYTF
TRBJ2-5 - TRBV5-4 - TGTGCCAGCAGCGCCGGACAAAAGGAGGAGACCCAGTACTTC CASSAGQKEETQYF
TRBJ1-2 once TRBV7-6 - TGTGCCAGCAGCTTAGGACATCGAAACTATGGCTACACCTTC CASSLGHRNYGYTF
TRBJ2-7 - TRBV7-2 - TGTGCCAGCAGCTTAGTGACAGGCCTCCTCGTGTACTTC CASSLVTGLLVYF
TRBJ1-1 few TRBV19 TRBD1 TGTGCCAGTAGTCTCGGGACAGGTTCTTATCGAATGAACACTGAAGCTTTCTTT CASSLGTGSYRMNTEAFF
TRBJ2-2 - TRBV27 - TGTGCCAGCAGTTTAAGGCTAGCAACCGGGGAGCTGTTTTTT CASSLRLATGELFF
TRBJ2-2 - TRBV29-1 TRBD2 TGCAGCGTCCCTAAGCGGGAGGCTACCGGGGAGCTGTTTTTT CSVPKREATGELFF
TRBJ2-2 once TRBV7-6 - TGTGCCAGCAGCCCCTATCATCAAACCACAGGGACCGGGGAGCTGTTTTTT CASSPYHQTTGTGELFF
TRBJ2-2 - TRBV4-1 TRBD1 TGCGCCAGCAGCCAAGAAGGGACAGGCGGGGAGCTGTTTTTT CASSQEGTGGELFF